These 6 T cell receptor beta chains came from one sample sequenced in a study of cytomegalovirus exposure and HLA in healthy donors (dated by TCRdb to about 2017). Libraries were prepared through the immunoSEQ multiplex PCR assay. A mixture of 60 forward primers for TCR Vbeta segments and 13 reverse primers for TCR Jbeta segments was used in the multiplex PCR. TCRdb holds this immuneACCESS table with in-frame rearrangements only. Some clones are missing; in checked studies, unresolved V genes explain under half, and the rest has no known cause. For this sample there are 90,000 to 120,000 clones; less than 85% appear just once. Clones ranked in the top ten supply 14% of the sample. Sequencing input: PBMCs. These receptors were taken from a middle-aged woman in good health and CMV-seropositive.

This clone was detected once. The rearrangement joins TRBV6-1 to TRBJ2-2; possible D gene TRBD1, 5 bases. Germline V gene sequence: CDR1 MNHNS, CDR2 SASEGT. Deletions cut 6 bases from V and 7 bases from J, with 18 bases between. CDR3 length: 15 residues. The CDR3 nucleotides read TGTGCCAGCAGGGAAATGGGTAGGGGCTTCGGGGAGCTGTTTTTT. As protein: CASREMGRGFGELFF.

The chain couples TRBV7-9 to TRBJ2-5; TRBD2 matches at 9 bases. Germline lookup yields CDR1 SEHNR and CDR2 FQNEAQ (reference sequence). The junction had 14 bases not matched to a gene; V was cut back by 1 base and J by 2 bases. CDR3 length: 19 amino acids. CDR3 DNA: TGTGCCAGCAGCTTAGAGGGCGGCAAAGCGGGGGGCTTGCAAGAGACCCAGTACTTC. This gives the protein CASSLEGGKAGGLQETQYF.

The CDR3 region has the DNA TGTGCCAGCAGCTGGGCGGACAGGAGCTCCCATGGTACGCAGTATTTT. As protein: CASSWADRSSHGTQYF. The chain couples TRBV7-8 to TRBJ2-3, with TRBD1 identical over 7 bases. Losses at the gene ends were 4 bases for V and 8 bases for J; bases not matched to a gene: 15. Germline CDR1 SGHVS, CDR2 FQNEAQ. The CDR3 spans 16 residues.

This clone was seen more than once but under ten times. The chain employs TRBV19 and TRBJ1-1; TRBD1 agrees at 7 bases. Trimming removed 2 bases from V and 10 bases from J; junction bases left unmatched: 7. CDR1 and CDR2 from the germline V gene are LNHDA and SQIVND (reference sequence). The CDR3 consists of 13 residues. The CDR3 DNA is TGTGCCAGTAGTATAAGGAGGGGGCCAGGAGCTTTCTTT. As protein: CASSIRRGPGAFF.

This sequence joins TRBV19 and TRBJ1-6; 7 bases are a match to TRBD1. In germline, CDR1 is LNHDA, CDR2 SQIVND (reference sequence). This CDR3 spans 16 amino acids. The J segment lost 6 bases and the V segment lost 3 bases, leaving 8 bases of the junction unmatched. The CDR3 bases are TGTGCCAGTAGTATGAAAGGGGGCGCGAGTAATTCACCCCTCCACTTT. Its translation: CASSMKGGASNSPLHF.

This sequence joins TRBV4-1 and TRBJ1-5; 10 bases fit TRBD1. Germline values: CDR1 MGHRA, CDR2 YSYEKL. Losses at the gene ends were 4 bases for V and 4 bases for J; bases not matched to a gene: 7. The CDR3 contains 16 residues. The CDR3: CASSPGDRGGNQPQHF. In DNA, the CDR3 is TGCGCCAGCAGCCCCGGGGACAGGGGTGGGAATCAGCCCCAGCATTTT.